These 25 T cell receptor beta chains share one sample of origin, sequenced in a study of response to subunit inactivated influenza vaccine (dated by TCRdb to 2016 to 2019). Libraries were constructed by RT-PCR. The run used an Illumina HiSeq 2500. In-frame beta chains were kept once TCRdb had trimmed the public reads at Q25 with fastp and called clones with MiXCR. Identical CDR3 proteins give one entry, which carries the most common genes and DNA. The sample contains around 480,000 distinct CDR3 sequences, more than 15% of them found a single time. Together, the top ten hold approximately 3% of the sample. The source material was CD4+ T cells sorted from PBMCs, sampled approximately 25 months after vaccination. These receptors were taken from a man between 45 and 75 years old who received an inactivated influenza vaccine. Donor details come from another sample of the same person, matched by shared clones.

The chain links TRBV7-8 to TRBJ2-5, with 9 bases aligning to TRBD2. The V and J ends lost 0 bases and 2 bases, in that order; junction bases with no gene match: 1. The germline gives CDR1 SGHVS, CDR2 FQNEAQ. The CDR3 runs 15 residues. CDR3 nucleotides: TGTGCCAGCAGCTTAGCGACTAGCGGACAAGAGACCCAGTACTTC. Its protein product is CASSLATSGQETQYF. The variable domain in full, with the rest retrieved from reference TRBV7-8 and TRBJ2-5, is GAGVSQSPRYKVAKRGQDVALRCDPISGHVSLFWYQQALGQGPEFLTYFQNEAQLDKSGLPSDRFFAERPEGSVSTLKIQRTQQEDSAVYLCASSLATSGQETQYFGPGTRLLVL.

This clonotype was seen a handful of times. The chain carries TRBV10-3 and TRBJ2-7; D is uncertain. Germline assignment: CDR1 ENHRY and CDR2 SYGVKD. The CDR3 runs to 11 residues. V was pared by 8 bases and J by 7 bases, with 12 bases between. This CDR3 reads CAIAGRSEQYF. The CDR3 coding sequence is TGTGCCATCGCCGGACGGTCAGAGCAGTACTTC.

In this sample, this clonotype turned up a few times. The chain recombines TRBV4-3 with TRBJ2-4; no clear D. This CDR3 contains 15 residues. Trimming cost V 1 base and J 6 bases, with 13 bases left between them. Germline V gene lookup returns CDR1 LGHNA and CDR2 YSLEER. In DNA, the CDR3 is TGCGCCAGCAGCCAAGTTCTGGGAAGGTTAAACATTCAGTACTTC. Its protein product is CASSQVLGRLNIQYF.

This clonotype was recorded a few times. The CDR3 bases are TGTGCCAGCAGCCTCTCGATGGGTATCACCGGGGAGCTGTTTTTT. Translated, it gives CASSLSMGITGELFF. V is TRBV14 and J is TRBJ2-2; D gene uncertain. Trimming left V 4 bases short and J 4 bases short, with 13 bases between. Germline V gene sequence: CDR1 SGHDN, CDR2 FVKESK. The CDR3 runs 15 residues.

This clonotype occurred a few times. The V call is TRBV5-1, the J call TRBJ2-5; D unclear. With 0 bases removed from V and 2 bases from J, the gap between germline ends came to 8 bases. The germline V gene encodes CDR1 SGHRS and CDR2 YFSETQ. CDR3 size: 14 residues. CDR3 region: CASSLVPGQETQYF. CDR3 nucleotides: TGCGCCAGCAGCTTGGTTCCTGGTCAAGAGACCCAGTACTTC.

This clonotype has more than one count but fewer than ten. Here the CDR3 DNA reads TGTGCCAGCAGTAAGGGCCTTGAAGCTTTCTTT. The encoded protein is CASSKGLEAFF. V usage is TRBV5-8 and J usage is TRBJ1-1; unclear D gene. Germline loops: CDR1 SGHTS, CDR2 YDEGEE. This CDR3 has 11 amino acids. With 5 bases removed from V and 7 bases from J, the gap between germline ends came to 9 bases.

This clonotype was found many times. This sequence joins TRBV25-1 and TRBJ1-1; 7 positions agree with TRBD1. The CDR3 runs to 15 residues. CDR1 is MGHDK, CDR2 SYGVNS, per germline. Trimming removed 4 bases from V and 6 bases from J; junction bases left unmatched: 11. CDR3 DNA: TGTGCCAGCAGTGTTTATTCCGGGACAGCGTCTGAAGCTTTCTTT. Amino acid sequence: CASSVYSGTASEAFF.

The CDR3: CSARKGIGAHDEQFF. The CDR3, as DNA: TGCAGTGCTAGGAAGGGGATAGGGGCCCACGATGAGCAGTTCTTC. The chain combines TRBV20-1 with TRBJ2-1; D possibly corresponds to TRBD1 (5 bases). The germline V gene encodes CDR1 DFQATT and CDR2 SNEGSKA (reference sequence). Trimming pared 3 bases from V and 8 bases from J, leaving 20 bases between. The CDR3 loop spans 15 amino acids.

This clonotype was seen more than once but under ten times. V is TRBV6-2 or TRBV6-3 and J is TRBJ1-1; no reliable D call. The germline V and J ends were trimmed by 8 bases and 0 bases, with 16 bases remaining between them. The CDR3 is made up of 15 amino acids. The V gene's germline CDR1 is MNHEY and CDR2 SVGEGT. The CDR3 DNA reads as TGTGCCAGCCGAGCCGACGGACTATTGAACACTGAAGCTTTCTTT. This sequence encodes CASRADGLLNTEAFF.

The chain uses TRBV29-1 and TRBJ2-3, with unresolved D. The CDR3 runs to 11 residues. Germline values: CDR1 SQVTM, CDR2 ANQGSEA. Between the trimmed V and J ends, which lost 4 bases and 2 bases, there was a span of 4 bases. This chain's CDR3 is CSVGPTDTQYF. CDR3 nucleotide sequence: TGCAGCGTTGGGCCCACAGATACGCAGTATTTT.

The genes are TRBV28 and TRBJ2-7; TRBD1 aligns across 12 bases. Trimming took 3 bases from V and 7 from J; bases not matched to a gene: 13. Germline V lookup: CDR1 MDHEN, CDR2 SYDVKM. The length of the CDR3 is 17 residues. The CDR3 nucleotides read TGTGCCAGCAGTTTTTGGACCGGGACAGGGGGCACGAGGGAGCAGTACTTC. Its protein is CASSFWTGTGGTREQYF.

The chain recombines TRBV28 with TRBJ2-1; 13 bases align to TRBD2. Germline V gene sequence: CDR1 MDHEN, CDR2 SYDVKM. The J segment lost 4 bases and the V segment lost 6 bases, leaving 6 bases of the junction unmatched. The CDR3 sequence is 16 residues long. Written as DNA, the CDR3 is TGTGCCAGCAGGAGACTAGCGGGAGGCGGTTACAATGAGCAGTTCTTC. Translated: CASRRLAGGGYNEQFF.

The V call is TRBV2, the J call TRBJ2-1, with a tentative D call TRBD2 (6 bases). Germline loops: CDR1 SNHLY, CDR2 FYNNEI. CDR3 length: 14 residues. Deletions cut 8 bases from V and 6 bases from J, with 17 bases between. The CDR3 nucleotides read TGTGCCAGCTCATTCCGGACTATCCCCAATGAGCAGTTCTTC. Its translation is CASSFRTIPNEQFF.

This clonotype came up many times. The chain employs TRBV10-3 and TRBJ2-3; TRBD2 matches at 9 bases. The CDR3 length is 15 residues. V was clipped by 2 bases and J by 3 bases; unmatched bases: 3. Per the germline V gene, CDR1 is ENHRY and CDR2 is SYGVKD. CDR3 nucleotides: TGTGCCATCAGTGAGGCGGGAGGGGAGACAGATACGCAGTATTTT. Protein product: CAISEAGGETDTQYF.

The CDR3 DNA is TGTGCCAGCAGTTACAGGTGGACAGGGGACACTGAAGCTTTCTTT. The encoded protein is CASSYRWTGDTEAFF. The chain uses TRBV6-5 and TRBJ1-1, with 9 bases that match TRBD1. Germline CDR1 and CDR2: MNHEY and SVGAGI. Germline trimming cut 2 bases from V and 3 bases from J; bases unmatched to any gene: 4. The CDR3 is 15 residues long.

The chain combines TRBV2 with TRBJ1-5, with D unresolved. The CDR3 spans 16 residues. Trimming shortened V by 2 bases and J by 0 bases, and 11 bases separated the two germline ends. Germline-derived CDR1 and CDR2 are SNHLY and FYNNEI. The CDR3 nucleotides are TGTGCCAGCAGTGAATCACGGGCTAATAGCAATCAGCCCCAGCATTTT. Amino acids: CASSESRANSNQPQHF.

V gene TRBV7-9 combines with J gene TRBJ2-7; maybe TRBD1 (5 bases). Germline values: CDR1 SEHNR, CDR2 FQNEAQ (reference sequence). V gave up 1 base and J gave up 2 bases, with 18 bases separating them. The CDR3 is made up of 17 amino acids. The CDR3 coding sequence is TGTGCCAGCAGCTTAGTTGTTTCTCTGGACACCGCCTACGAGCAGTACTTC. This gives the protein CASSLVVSLDTAYEQYF. Drawing the rest from reference TRBV7-9 and TRBJ2-7, the complete variable domain is DTGVSQNPRHKITKRGQNVTFRCDPISEHNRLYWYRQTLGQGPEFLTYFQNEAQLEKSRLLSDRFSAERPKGSFSTLEIQRTEQGDSAMYLCASSLVVSLDTAYEQYFGPGTRLTVT.

This clonotype was counted a few times. The rearrangement joins TRBV5-1 to TRBJ2-7, with D perhaps TRBD1 (6 bases). This CDR3 is 14 amino acids long. Germline CDR1 and CDR2: SGHRS and YFSETQ. Trimming stripped 1 base from V and 2 bases from J, with 10 bases between. This chain's CDR3 is CASSLQGMTYEQYF. For the CDR3, the DNA is TGCGCCAGCAGCTTGCAGGGGATGACCTACGAGCAGTACTTC. Together with reference TRBV5-1 and TRBJ2-7, the CDR3 gives the full variable domain: KAGVTQTPRYLIKTRGQQVTLSCSPISGHRSVSWYQQTPGQGLQFLFEYFSETQRNKGNFPGRFSGRQFSNSRSEMNVSTLELGDSALYLCASSLQGMTYEQYFGPGTRLTVT.

The chain employs TRBV20-1 and TRBJ2-1; a weak D match, TRBD1 (6 bases). Germline-derived CDR1 and CDR2 are DFQATT and SNEGSKA (reference sequence). The CDR3 length is 15 residues. Trimming cost V 1 base and J 4 bases, with 14 bases left between them. Here the CDR3 reads CSARGSGEDYNEQFF. Written as DNA, the CDR3 is TGCAGTGCTAGAGGGTCAGGGGAAGATTACAATGAGCAGTTCTTC.

The V call is TRBV11-2, the J call TRBJ2-2, with D possibly TRBD2 on 6 matching bases. The germline V and J ends were trimmed by 6 bases and 6 bases, with 17 bases remaining between them. CDR3 size: 15 residues. Germline V gene lookup returns CDR1 SGHAT and CDR2 FQNNGV. DNA of the CDR3: TGTGCCAGCAGATCCGGGCGGGGAACACCCGGGGAGCTGTTTTTT. This encodes CASRSGRGTPGELFF.

This clonotype was detected many times. The CDR3 reads CASSSALRAGNEQFF. The CDR3 DNA reads TGTGCCAGCAGCTCGGCCCTTAGAGCGGGCAATGAGCAGTTCTTC. V is TRBV11-2 and J is TRBJ2-1, with D possibly being TRBD2 (6 bases). Germline CDR1 reads SGHAT; CDR2 reads FQNNGV. The CDR3 runs to 15 residues. V dropped 4 bases and J dropped 6 bases, with 16 bases sitting between them. The full variable domain, completed using reference TRBV11-2 and TRBJ2-1, is EAGVAQSPRYKIIEKRQSVAFWCNPISGHATLYWYQQILGQGPKLLIQFQNNGVVDDSQLPKDRFSAERLKGVDSTLKIQPAKLEDSAVYLCASSSALRAGNEQFFGPGTRLTVL.

This chain connects TRBV9 to TRBJ1-1; D gene uncertain. Trimming stripped 2 bases from V and 0 bases from J, with 14 bases between. Germline CDR1 is SGDLS and CDR2 is YYNGEE. The CDR3 sequence is 16 residues long. The CDR3 DNA sequence: TGTGCCAGCAGCGTTTCAAGTTCCTCTATGAACACTGAAGCTTTCTTT. Its translation: CASSVSSSSMNTEAFF.

This chain connects TRBV7-9 to TRBJ1-1; D might be TRBD1 (5 bases). CDR1 and CDR2 from the germline V gene are SEHNR and FQNEAQ (reference sequence). Trimming cost V 6 bases and J 3 bases, with 14 bases left between them. This CDR3 comprises 14 residues. For the CDR3, the DNA is TGTGCCAGCAGGTCGAGGGGTGAGGACACTGAAGCTTTCTTT. Translating gives CASRSRGEDTEAFF.

This clonotype was counted a few times. The chain has TRBV25-1 and TRBJ2-5; a possible D gene is TRBD1 (5 bases). V was shortened by 1 base and J by 5 bases, with 14 bases between the two germline ends. The CDR3 contains 15 residues. Germline assignment: CDR1 MGHDK and CDR2 SYGVNS. The CDR3 protein is CASSESLQGMETQYF. As DNA, the CDR3 is TGTGCCAGCAGTGAATCTCTGCAGGGAATGGAGACCCAGTACTTC.

The rearrangement uses TRBV9 and TRBJ1-2; tentative D call: TRBD1 (6 bases). Trimming removed 0 bases at V and 5 bases at J, with 11 bases between. The germline CDR1 and CDR2 sequences are SGDLS and YYNGEE. The CDR3 is 14 amino acids. The CDR3 DNA reads as TGTGCCAGCAGCGTAGAGGAAGGGGGATATGGCTACACCTTC. Its protein product is CASSVEEGGYGYTF.